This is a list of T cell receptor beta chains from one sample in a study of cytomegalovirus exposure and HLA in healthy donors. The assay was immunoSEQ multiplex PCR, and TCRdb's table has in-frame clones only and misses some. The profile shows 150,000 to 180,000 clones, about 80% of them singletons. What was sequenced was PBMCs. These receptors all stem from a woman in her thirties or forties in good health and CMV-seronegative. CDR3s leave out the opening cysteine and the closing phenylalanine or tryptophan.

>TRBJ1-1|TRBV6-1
ASSDRGMNTEAF
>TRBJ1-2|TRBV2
ASKTGSRTGNYGYT
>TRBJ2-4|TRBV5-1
ASSLGAGNGNIQY
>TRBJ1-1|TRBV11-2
ASSPRTGMNTEAF
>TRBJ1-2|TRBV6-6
ASSYGPGGKT
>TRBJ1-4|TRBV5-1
ASRRRQGDEKLF
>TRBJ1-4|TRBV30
AWSQLAGNEKLF
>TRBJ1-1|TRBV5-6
ASSWGTGWNTEAF
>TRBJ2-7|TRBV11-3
ASSLDLRLAGGEQY
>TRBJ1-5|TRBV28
ASMVYSGAQH
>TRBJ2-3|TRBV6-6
ASSFRQSTDTQY
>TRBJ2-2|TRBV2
ASSADRVVTGELF
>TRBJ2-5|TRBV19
ASSSIQLTRETQY
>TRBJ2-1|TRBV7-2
ASSQDSGSINEQF
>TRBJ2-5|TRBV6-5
ASSYTRREVGEQY
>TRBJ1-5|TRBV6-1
ASSERRQAAGPQH